This passage covers 9 T cell receptor beta chains from one sample sequenced in a study of regulatory T cells in long-lasting Graves disease. Investigators prepared the TCR beta libraries by applying iRepertoire HTBI primers and Arm-PCR of CDR3 regions. TCRdb fed the multiplex PCR reads into MiXCR, producing one record per CDR3 protein. The sample lists a few hundred thousand distinct CDR3 sequences, around 15% occurring once. As to time point: newly diagnosed GD, antithyroid drugs for less than 3 months. Scientists built the TCR library using RNA that was extracted from PBMCs. This same sample was also part of a study on T cells in Graves' hyperthyroidism and ophthalmopathy.

The material sequenced was peripheral blood mononuclear cells (PBMCs), taken at new diagnosis, from a patient treated with antithyroid drugs. These receptors were collected from a man aged 40-55 years with Graves disease.

This clonotype was detected many times. V gene TRBV7-2 combines with J gene TRBJ2-7; 8 nucleotides line up with TRBD2. The V segment lost 4 bases and the J segment 2 bases; nucleotides outside the gene matches: 4. CDR1 is SGHTA and CDR2 is FQGNSA in the germline V gene. The CDR3 is made up of 14 amino acids. The CDR3 nucleotides read TGTGCCAGCAGCTATCGGGGGGGGGCCTACGAGCAGTACTTC. This encodes CASSYRGGAYEQYF.

The chain combines TRBV20-1 with TRBJ1-2; no definite D call. Trimming took off 0 bases at V and 0 bases at J, with 11 bases between the two ends. Per germline, CDR1 DFQATT and CDR2 SNEGSKA (reference sequence). CDR3 size: 15 residues. The chain's CDR3 is CSARDLSTANYGYTF. As DNA, the CDR3 is TGCAGTGCTAGAGATCTTTCCACAGCTAACTATGGCTACACCTTC.

This clonotype has at least ten counts. This rearrangement joins TRBV18 to TRBJ1-6; D perhaps matches TRBD1 (5 bases). This CDR3 comprises 15 residues. Germline V gives CDR1 KGHSH, CDR2 LQKENI. V was clipped by 1 base and J by 5 bases, with 9 bases between them. The CDR3 region has the DNA TGTGCCAGCTCACCACGATCGGGGGATAATTCACCCCTCCACTTT. It codes for CASSPRSGDNSPLHF. Complete variable domain (other parts from reference TRBV18 and TRBJ1-6): NAGVMQNPRHLVRRRGQEARLRCSPMKGHSHVYWYRQLPEEGLKFMVYLQKENIIDESGMPKERFSAEFPKEGPSILRIQQVVRGDSAAYFCASSPRSGDNSPLHFGNGTRLTVT.

This sequence joins TRBV4-1 and TRBJ1-1, with a weak D call TRBD1 (5 bases). The V end lost 6 bases, the J end lost 3 bases, and 20 bases lay between the germline ends. The CDR3 contains 16 residues. Germline V gene lookup returns CDR1 MGHRA and CDR2 YSYEKL. The CDR3 reads CASSRLLSGGDTEAFF. The CDR3 DNA reads as TGCGCCAGCAGTCGTCTCCTGTCCGGGGGGGACACTGAAGCTTTCTTT.

The table lists this clonotype with many counts. V gene TRBV5-4 combines with J gene TRBJ1-1; D unclear. With 5 bases removed from V and 0 bases from J, the gap between germline ends came to 11 bases. The CDR3 consists of 14 residues. Germline CDR1 and CDR2: SGHNT and YYREEE (reference sequence). CDR3 loop: CASRSTQMNTEAFF. For the CDR3, the DNA is TGTGCCAGCAGAAGTACACAGATGAACACTGAAGCTTTCTTT.

The V and J genes are TRBV18 and TRBJ2-5; 7 bases agree with TRBD1. Germline assignment: CDR1 KGHSH and CDR2 LQKENI. V dropped 2 bases and J dropped 5; count of bases not matched to a gene: 11. The CDR3 runs 16 residues. As DNA, the CDR3 is TGTGCCAGCTCACCATCAAGCGTAAGGGGGCAGGAGACCCAGTACTTC. Translating gives CASSPSSVRGQETQYF.

In its sample, this clonotype was seen many times. The chain is built from TRBV28 and TRBJ1-2; 7 bases map to TRBD1. CDR3 length: 15 amino acids. Germline assignment: CDR1 MDHEN and CDR2 SYDVKM. Trimming took 6 bases from V and 0 from J; bases not matched to a gene: 7. Written as DNA, the CDR3 is TGTGCCAGCAGGGACTCGACAGGGACTAACTATGGCTACACCTTC. As protein: CASRDSTGTNYGYTF.

This clonotype was detected ten times or more. The V gene is TRBV6-1, the J gene TRBJ1-5, with no clear D. Trimming cost V 6 bases and J 3 bases, with 6 bases left between them. The CDR3 runs to 12 residues. Germline CDR1 reads MNHNS; CDR2 reads SASEGT. The CDR3 sequence is CASSVNNQPQHF. Here the CDR3 DNA reads TGTGCCAGCAGCGTAAACAATCAGCCCCAGCATTTT.

Turning to this clonotype: A read error may explain this, as a much larger clone is one base away. This chain connects TRBV12-3 or TRBV12-4 to TRBJ2-2, with D possibly being TRBD1 (6 bases). Trimming removed 8 bases from V and 4 bases from J, with 11 bases in between. This CDR3 has 13 residues. As DNA, the CDR3 is TGTGCCAGCCGGAACAGGGTCACCGGGGAGCTGTTTTTT. As protein: CASRNRVTGELFF.